These 5 T cell receptor beta chains came from one sample sequenced in a study of blood T cell repertoires in COVID-19. Profiling relied on immunoSEQ multiplex PCR, and the TCRdb table lists in-frame clones only, not all of them. The data hold roughly 190,000 clones, with 82% observed a single time. Material: PBMCs or T cells enriched from blood (not recorded which). The receptors shown here come from a man aged 35 to 55 who had recovered from COVID-19.

This clone was seen once. The chain recombines TRBV4-1 with TRBJ1-1; D is uncertain. CDR1 and CDR2 from the germline V gene are MGHRA and YSYEKL. The V gene lost 5 bases and the J gene lost 6 bases, with 7 bases spanning the gap. The CDR3 covers 11 residues. CDR3 protein: CASSAGAEAFF. As DNA, the CDR3 is TGCGCCAGCAGCGCCGGGGCTGAAGCTTTCTTT.

This chain links TRBV7-9 with TRBJ1-2, with D possibly matching TRBD1 (5 bases). CDR1 is SEHNR and CDR2 is FQNEAQ in the germline V gene (reference sequence). This CDR3 is built from 15 residues. With 1 base removed from V and 6 bases from J, the gap between germline ends came to 15 bases. The CDR3 region has the DNA TGTGCCAGCAGCTTAGGCGCGGGGCCCGGGAATGGCTACACCTTC. Its protein product is CASSLGAGPGNGYTF.

The sample holds a few counts of this clone. The chain has TRBV28 and TRBJ2-1, with 7 bases that match TRBD1. CDR3 size: 15 residues. The V gene's germline CDR1 is MDHEN and CDR2 SYDVKM. With V trimmed by 6 bases and J by 6 bases, 11 bases remained unmatched. The CDR3 nucleotides read TGTGCCAGCAGCCCCTTAGGAGAGGGGGCCAATGAGCAGTTCTTC. It specifies CASSPLGEGANEQFF. The entire variable domain, with the rest obtained from reference TRBV28 and TRBJ2-1, is as follows: DVKVTQSSRYLVKRTGEKVFLECVQDMDHENMFWYRQDPGLGLRLIYFSYDVKMKEKGDIPEGYSVSREKKERFSLILESASTNQTSMYLCASSPLGEGANEQFFGPGTRLTVL.

This clone was detected once. The gene calls are TRBV7-8 and TRBJ2-5, with D uncertain. V lost 4 bases to trimming and J lost 5 bases, with 11 bases between them. This CDR3 spans 13 amino acids. Germline V lookup: CDR1 SGHVS, CDR2 FQNEAQ. The CDR3 region is CASSYGPGETQYF. For the CDR3, the DNA is TGTGCCAGCAGCTATGGGCCCGGTGAGACCCAGTACTTC.

The chain combines TRBV5-4 with TRBJ1-1, with D possibly being TRBD1 (5 bases). Germline V lookup: CDR1 SGHNT, CDR2 YYREEE (reference sequence). Trimming cost V 1 base and J 3 bases, with 10 bases left between them. The length of the CDR3 is 14 residues. CDR3 coding DNA: TGTGCCAGCAGCTTGATTCAGGGTCACACTGAAGCTTTCTTT. Protein: CASSLIQGHTEAFF.